The clone carrying this T cell receptor beta chain was counted a few times. Its antigen is not known. TCRdb fed the 5' RACE reads into MiXCR, producing one record per CDR3 protein. The table lists tens of thousands of distinct CDR3 sequences, around 6.1% of them singletons. This entry comes from a study of T-cell memory formation after mild COVID-19. About the research overall: Largely, TCR clusters stayed within a single donor. Study-level points and caveats: CD4+ bias marked clones expanding day 15 to 37, unlike balanced contracting clones. There were some responding clones in pre-infection memory, which suggested that cross-reactive memory had joined.

The sequence derives from an adult who had mild COVID-19 (a few samples of this study predate the infection). Cell type and time point are not known. What was sequenced was PBMCs or a T cell subset sorted from them (not recorded which).

CDR3 DNA sequence: TGTGCCAGCACCCCCCCGACAGGGGGCTCGGGTGGGCCCCAGCATTTT. This gives the protein CASTPPTGGSGGPQHF. This rearrangement joins TRBV12-3 or TRBV12-4 to TRBJ1-5, with TRBD1 matching over 10 bases. The CDR3 length is 16 residues. V shed 7 bases, J shed 9 bases, and the junction held 15 bases outside the gene matches.